This T cell receptor beta chain comes out of a study of spatial heterogeneity in lung cancer. TCRdb re-derived calls from the 5' RACE reads in MiXCR, one entry per CDR3 protein. This table has around 25,000 distinct CDR3 sequences, over 5% appearing once. The sample's time point: blood at routine non-recurrence follow-up after resection. This clonotype has only a few counts. Per the germline V gene, CDR1 is SGHNT and CDR2 is YYREEE (reference sequence). The CDR3 has 15 amino acids. With 4 bases removed from V and 1 base from J, the gap between germline ends came to 11 bases. The gene calls are TRBV5-4 and TRBJ2-2; TRBD1 might be the D (6 bases). Sequences were derived from PBMCs, sampled at follow-up. This receptor was taken from a female donor with early-stage non-small cell lung cancer. The CDR3 spells CASSHRTENTGELFF. The CDR3 coding sequence is TGTGCCAGCAGCCACCGGACAGAGAACACCGGGGAGCTGTTTTTT.